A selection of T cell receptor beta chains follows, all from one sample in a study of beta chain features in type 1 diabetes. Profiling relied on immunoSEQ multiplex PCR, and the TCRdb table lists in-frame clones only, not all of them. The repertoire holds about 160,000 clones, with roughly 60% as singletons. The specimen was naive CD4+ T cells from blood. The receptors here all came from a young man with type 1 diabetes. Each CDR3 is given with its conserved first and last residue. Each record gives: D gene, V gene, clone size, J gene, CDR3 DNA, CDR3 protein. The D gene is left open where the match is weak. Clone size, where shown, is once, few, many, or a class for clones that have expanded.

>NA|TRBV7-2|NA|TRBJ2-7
TGTGCCAGCAGCTTAGACAGGGATACCTACGAGCAGTACTTC
CASSLDRDTYEQYF
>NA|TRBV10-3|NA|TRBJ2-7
TGTGCCATCAGTGAGGGGTGGACAGACTACGAGCAGTACTTC
CAISEGWTDYEQYF
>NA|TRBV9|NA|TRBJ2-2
TGTGCCAGCAGGGGACACATAAACACCGGGGAGCTGTTTTTT
CASRGHINTGELFF
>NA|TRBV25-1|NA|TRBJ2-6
TGTGCCAGCAGTGAAGGAAAGCCGCCCTTCTCTGGGGCCAACGTCCTGACTTTC
CASSEGKPPFSGANVLTF
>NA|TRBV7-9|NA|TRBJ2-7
TGTGCCAGCAGCTTACGGGGAATCGAGCAGTACTTC
CASSLRGIEQYF
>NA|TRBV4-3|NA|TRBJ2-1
TGCGCCAGCAGCCATAGGGTTAGCGGATTCAATGAGCAGTTCTTC
CASSHRVSGFNEQFF
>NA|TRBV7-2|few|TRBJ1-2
TGTGCCAGCAGCTTAGGAGGGGATGGCTACACCTTC
CASSLGGDGYTF
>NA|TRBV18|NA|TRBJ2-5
TGTGCCAGCTCACCAGCCCAAGAGACCCAGTACTTC
CASSPAQETQYF
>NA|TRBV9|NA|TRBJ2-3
TGTGCCAGCAGCGTATTTTCCCTGGGATCGGTAGATACGCAGTATTTT
CASSVFSLGSVDTQYF
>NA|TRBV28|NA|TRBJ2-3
TGTGCCAGCAGTTTAGGTACAAGCACAGATACGCAGTATTTT
CASSLGTSTDTQYF
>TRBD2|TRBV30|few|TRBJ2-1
TGTGCCTGGAGCGCCTTCCTAGCGGGGGTAAACAATGAGCAGTTCTTC
CAWSAFLAGVNNEQFF
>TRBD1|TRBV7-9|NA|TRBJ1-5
TGTGCCAGCAGCAAGTCCGGGACAGGGGTCCAGCCCCAGCATTTT
CASSKSGTGVQPQHF
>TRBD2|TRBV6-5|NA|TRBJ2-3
TGTGCCAGCTCCGTGGGCGGGGGACCCACAGATACGCAGTATTTT
CASSVGGGPTDTQYF
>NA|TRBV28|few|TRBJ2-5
TGTGCCAGCAGTTCTGCCCAGAAGTACCAAGAGACCCAGTACTTC
CASSSAQKYQETQYF
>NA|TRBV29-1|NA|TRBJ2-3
TGCAGCGTTCGGCACATCACAGATACGCAGTATTTT
CSVRHITDTQYF
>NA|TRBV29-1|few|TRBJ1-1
TGCAGCGCTATGACCCGCCAGAACACTGAAGCTTTCTTT
CSAMTRQNTEAFF
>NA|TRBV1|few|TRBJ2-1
TGCACCAGCAGCCTCCCGTTGGTGAAGCTCAGCTCCTACAATGAGCAGTTCTTC
CTSSLPLVKLSSYNEQFF
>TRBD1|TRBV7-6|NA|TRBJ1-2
TGTGCCAGCAGCATGGACAGGGCGGCTGGCTACACCTTC
CASSMDRAAGYTF
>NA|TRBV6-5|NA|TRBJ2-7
TGTGCCAGCAGTCGGACGTTGGGTGGGGAGCAGTACTTC
CASSRTLGGEQYF
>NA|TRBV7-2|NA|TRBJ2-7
TGTGCCAGCAGCAAAACCTCAGGCTACGAGCAGTACTTC
CASSKTSGYEQYF
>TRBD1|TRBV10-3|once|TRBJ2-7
TGTGCCATCAGTGACCCGGGACAGGGGGTTTCGTACGAGCAGTACTTC
CAISDPGQGVSYEQYF
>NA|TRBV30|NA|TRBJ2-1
TGTGCCTGGAGTGTACCCCGGGAAATATACAATGAGCAGTTCTTC
CAWSVPREIYNEQFF
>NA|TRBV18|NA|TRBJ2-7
TGTGCCAGCTCGGCGGCGAACGCGTACGAGCAGTACTTC
CASSAANAYEQYF
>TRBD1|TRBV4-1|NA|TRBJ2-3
TGCGCCAGCAGCCCCGGGACAGGGGGCAGAGATACGCAGTATTTT
CASSPGTGGRDTQYF
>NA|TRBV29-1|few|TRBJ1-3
TGCAGCGTTGAAGATCTAAGGACAACCGGAAACACCATATATTTT
CSVEDLRTTGNTIYF
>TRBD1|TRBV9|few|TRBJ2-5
TGTGCCAGCAGCCGGGGGACAGGGCCCTTCCAAGAGACCCAGTACTTC
CASSRGTGPFQETQYF
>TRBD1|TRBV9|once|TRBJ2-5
TGTGCCAGCAGCCTTACAGGGGCCTCCTTACAAGAGACCCAGTACTTC
CASSLTGASLQETQYF
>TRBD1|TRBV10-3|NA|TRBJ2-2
TGTGCCATCAGGAAGGAATTCCAGGGGGCCACGAACACCGGGGAGCTGTTTTTT
CAIRKEFQGATNTGELFF
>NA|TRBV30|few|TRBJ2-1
TGTGCCTGGAAGGGGGGAGGCTCCTACAATGAGCAGTTCTTC
CAWKGGGSYNEQFF
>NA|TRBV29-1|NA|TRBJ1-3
TGCAGCGTTGGATCCCCAAGCTCTGGAAACACCATATATTTT
CSVGSPSSGNTIYF
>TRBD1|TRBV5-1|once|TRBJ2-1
TGCGCCAGCAGCTCGAGACAGGGGGCTAGAAATGAGCAGTTCTTC
CASSSRQGARNEQFF
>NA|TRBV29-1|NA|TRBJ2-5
TGCAGCGTCGGACAGAGGTTAGAGACCCAGTACTTC
CSVGQRLETQYF
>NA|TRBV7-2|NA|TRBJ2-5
TGTGCCAGCAGCGGCTGGGCAGCCTTACAAGAGACCCAGTACTTC
CASSGWAALQETQYF
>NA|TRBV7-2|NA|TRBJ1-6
TGTGCCAGCAGCTTAGAGTGGCAGGACATTGGGTCCTATAATTCACCCCTCCACTTT
CASSLEWQDIGSYNSPLHF
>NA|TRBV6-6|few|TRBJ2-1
TGTGCCAGCAGTTACCAGGGAGTCGAGCAGTTCTTC
CASSYQGVEQFF
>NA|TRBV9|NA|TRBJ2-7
TGTGCCAGCAGCGTAGCGGGGCCGAGCTCCTACGAGCAGTACTTC
CASSVAGPSSYEQYF
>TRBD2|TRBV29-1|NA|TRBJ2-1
TGCAGCGTTATCGGACGGGGGGGTGGTGAGCAGTTCTTC
CSVIGRGGGEQFF